This TCR beta chain derives from a study of shared clonotypes between healthy human individuals. Nashville, Tennessee was home to all donors, who were Caucasian adults. Into CD45RA+ naive and CD45RA-negative memory subsets, the CD4+ cells were split. Libraries were prepared by immunoSEQ multiplex PCR; TCRdb keeps only in-frame clonotypes and omits some of them. This sample yields a few million clones, of which more than 85% are seen a single time; 0.3% to 0.4% belongs to the top ten. The CDR3 runs 14 residues. V was pared by 5 bases and J by 2 bases, with 13 bases between. Germline V gene data show CDR1 as PRHDT and CDR2 as FYEKMQ (reference sequence).

This receptor was identified in a man in his late teens or twenties in good health. Some clones in this sample may be carry-over from other donors' samples. Input material: naive CD4+ T cells from PBMCs. As for subset: CD45RA+ positively selected. The chain has TRBV13 and TRBJ2-7; D is ambiguous. The CDR3 protein is CASSPLPVTYEQYF. For the CDR3, the DNA is TGTGCCAGCAGCCCACTCCCGGTCACCTACGAGCAGTACTTC.